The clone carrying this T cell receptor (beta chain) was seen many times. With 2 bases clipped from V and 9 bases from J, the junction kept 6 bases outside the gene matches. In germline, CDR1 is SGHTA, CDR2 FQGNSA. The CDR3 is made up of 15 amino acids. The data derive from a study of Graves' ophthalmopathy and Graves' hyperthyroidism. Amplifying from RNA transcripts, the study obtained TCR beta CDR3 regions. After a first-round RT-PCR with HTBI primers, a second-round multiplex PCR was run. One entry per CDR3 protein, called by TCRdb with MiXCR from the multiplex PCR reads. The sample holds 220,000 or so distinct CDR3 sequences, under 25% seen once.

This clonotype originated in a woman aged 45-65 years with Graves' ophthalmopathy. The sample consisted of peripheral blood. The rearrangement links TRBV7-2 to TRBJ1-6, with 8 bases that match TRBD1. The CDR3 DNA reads TGTGCCAGCAGCTTAAGGCAGGGGGCGGGTTCACCCCTCCACTTT. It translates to CASSLRQGAGSPLHF.